The clone carrying this T cell receptor (beta chain) appeared many times. What it binds is unknown. The isolated RNA, all of it, was reverse transcribed, so expressed TCRB transcripts were what got sequenced. The table came from immunoSEQ multiplex PCR; TCRdb's copy has only in-frame clones and leaves some out. The sample holds under 250,000 clones, about 14% seen once. The data belong to a study of beta chain features in type 1 diabetes. V gave up 2 bases and J gave up 1 base, with 18 bases separating them. The CDR3 has 17 residues. Study findings and constraints: Patients with Type 1 diabetes showed moderately but significantly shorter TCRB CDR3s in all four CD4+ subsets.

The chain has TRBV23-1 and TRBJ2-7, with D tentatively TRBD1 (8 bases). TRBV23-1 is sorted into the ORF group, with uncertain function. The receptor comes from a man aged 25-40 years with type 1 diabetes. Sequencing was performed on naive CD4+ T cells from blood. The DNA of the CDR3 is TGCGCCAGCAGTCAAGACAGGGGACTACCGAGTTCCTACGAGCAGTACTTC. As protein: CASSQDRGLPSSYEQYF.